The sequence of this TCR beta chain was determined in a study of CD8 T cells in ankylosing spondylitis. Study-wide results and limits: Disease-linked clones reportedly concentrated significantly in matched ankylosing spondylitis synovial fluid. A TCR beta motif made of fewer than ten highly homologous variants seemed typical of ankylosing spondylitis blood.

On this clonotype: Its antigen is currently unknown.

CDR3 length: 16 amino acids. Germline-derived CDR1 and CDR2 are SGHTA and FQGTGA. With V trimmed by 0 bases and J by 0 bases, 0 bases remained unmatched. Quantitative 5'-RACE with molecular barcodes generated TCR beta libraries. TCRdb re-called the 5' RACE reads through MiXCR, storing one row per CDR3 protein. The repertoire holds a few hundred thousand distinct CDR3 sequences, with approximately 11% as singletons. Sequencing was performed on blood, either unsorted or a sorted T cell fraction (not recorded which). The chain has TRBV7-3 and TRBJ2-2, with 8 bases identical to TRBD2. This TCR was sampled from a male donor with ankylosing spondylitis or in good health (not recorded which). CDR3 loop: CASSLTSGTNTGELFF. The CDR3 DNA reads TGTGCCAGCAGCTTAACTAGCGGGACGAACACCGGGGAGCTGTTTTTT.